This record covers a single TCR beta chain. This sample also contains other DNA sequences that code for the same CDR3. TCRdb's table, derived via immunoSEQ multiplex PCR, lists solely in-frame clones and lacks some. The sample includes about 2 million clones, approximately 95% seen only once; the top ten take about 1.1%. The sample is drawn from a study of shared clonotypes between healthy human individuals. Terminally differentiated effector memory CD45RA+ cells were left out of the naive CD8 fraction, which was CD45RO-negative and positively selected for CCR7. The receptor was derived from a man aged 18 to 29 in good health. The sequenced sample consisted of naive CD8+ T cells sorted from blood.

The CDR3 nucleotides are TGTGCCAGCAGCACCGGGACTACCTACGAGCAGTACTTC. Encoded protein: CASSTGTTYEQYF. This chain uses TRBV13 with TRBJ2-7, with TRBD2 matching 7 bases. The CDR3 totals 13 residues. V lost 5 bases and J lost 2; bases outside the gene matches: 3. Per the germline V gene, CDR1 is PRHDT and CDR2 is FYEKMQ (reference sequence).